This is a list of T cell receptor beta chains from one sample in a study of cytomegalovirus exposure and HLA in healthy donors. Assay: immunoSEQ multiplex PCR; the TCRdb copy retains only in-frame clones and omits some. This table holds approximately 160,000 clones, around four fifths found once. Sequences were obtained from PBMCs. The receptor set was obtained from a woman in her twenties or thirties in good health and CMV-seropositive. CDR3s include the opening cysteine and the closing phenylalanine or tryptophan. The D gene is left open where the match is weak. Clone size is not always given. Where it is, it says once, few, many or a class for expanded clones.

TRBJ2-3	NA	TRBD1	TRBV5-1	CASIQGGTDTQYF	TGCGCCAGCATTCAGGGGGGCACAGATACGCAGTATTTT
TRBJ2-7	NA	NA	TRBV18	CASSPNRVEQYF	TGTGCCAGCTCACCAAACAGGGTCGAGCAGTACTTC
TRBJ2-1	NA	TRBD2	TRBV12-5	CASGPGTSGKREQFF	TGTGCTAGTGGTCCCGGGACTAGCGGGAAGCGGGAGCAGTTCTTC
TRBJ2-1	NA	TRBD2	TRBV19	CASSNPLAGVSYNEQFF	TGTGCCAGTAGTAACCCTTTAGCGGGAGTATCCTACAATGAGCAGTTCTTC
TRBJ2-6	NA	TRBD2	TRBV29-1	CSVVGLAGISGANVLTF	TGCAGCGTTGTCGGACTAGCGGGAATATCTGGGGCCAACGTCCTGACTTTC
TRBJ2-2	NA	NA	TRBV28	CASSLGRNTGELFF	TGTGCCAGCAGTTTAGGGCGGAACACCGGGGAGCTGTTTTTT
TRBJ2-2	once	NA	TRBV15	CATSRDRAGWDTGELFF	TGTGCCACCAGCAGAGATCGTGCGGGGTGGGACACCGGGGAGCTGTTTTTT
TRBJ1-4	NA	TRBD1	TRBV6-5	CASSDRGANEKLFF	TGTGCCAGTAGTGACAGGGGAGCTAATGAAAAACTGTTTTTT
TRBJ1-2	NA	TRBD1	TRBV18	CASSRDREEPYGYTF	TGTGCCAGCTCACGCGACAGGGAGGAGCCCTATGGCTACACCTTC
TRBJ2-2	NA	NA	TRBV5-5	CASSKGLHTGELFF	TGTGCCAGCAGCAAAGGACTTCACACCGGGGAGCTGTTTTTT
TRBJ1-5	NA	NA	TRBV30	CAWSFEGWSNQPQHF	TGTGCCTGGAGTTTTGAGGGATGGAGCAATCAGCCCCAGCATTTT
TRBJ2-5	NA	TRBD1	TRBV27	CASSLSLPGTGRETQYF	TGTGCCAGCAGTTTATCTCTCCCCGGGACAGGGAGGGAGACCCAGTACTTC
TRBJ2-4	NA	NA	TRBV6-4	CASSASRSGNIQYF	TGTGCCAGCAGCGCCTCTCGGTCCGGAAACATTCAGTACTTC
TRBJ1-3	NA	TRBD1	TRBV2	CASLRGQSSGNTIYF	TGTGCCAGCTTAAGGGGACAGAGCTCTGGAAACACCATATATTTT
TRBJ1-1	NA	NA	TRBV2	CASSVRAVLEAFF	TGTGCCAGCAGTGTGAGAGCGGTACTTGAAGCTTTCTTT